This T cell receptor (beta chain) was sequenced in a study of T-cell reconstitution after alpha-beta-depleted transplantation in children. The CDR3 sequence is 15 residues long. The ends were cut back, 4 bases at V and 2 bases at J, with 14 bases in the middle. Germline CDR1 reads SGHRS; CDR2 reads YFSETQ. This clonotype was recorded at least ten times. The TCRbeta library incorporated unique molecular identifiers. TCRdb fed the PCR reads into MiXCR, producing one record per CDR3 protein. The profile covers 200,000 to 300,000 distinct CDR3 sequences, with more than 10% appearing a single time and roughly 2.8% taken by the ten largest.

The sequence derives from a human donor who donated a stem cell graft to a child with acute lymphoblastic leukemia. The chain combines TRBV5-1 with TRBJ2-3; possibly TRBD2 for D (7 bases). The specimen comprised PBMCs from the stem cell graft donor, sampled from the stem cell graft. CDR3 amino acids: CASSPGGQSTDTQYF. In nucleotides, the CDR3 is TGCGCCAGCAGCCCGGGGGGCCAATCCACAGATACGCAGTATTTT.